This record concerns one T cell receptor beta chain sequence. Its target is unknown. The data are from a study of T cells in Graves' hyperthyroidism and ophthalmopathy. TCR beta CDR3 region amplification was performed from RNA transcripts. TCR CDR3 underwent first-round RT-PCR with the HTBI primer set. Each CDR3 protein is one row after TCRdb ran MiXCR on the multiplex PCR reads. The sample yields some 510,000 distinct CDR3 sequences, under 60% seen once. Clinical symptoms, serum thyroxine, TRAb, thyroid ultrasound and orbital computed tomography informed diagnoses. Study results and limitations: Blood also carried most thyroid clonotypes expanded above 0.001. The model forecast ophthalmopathy, anticipating it by a median roughly 6.5 months before onset.

CDR3 size: 15 residues. With V trimmed by 5 bases and J by 3 bases, 9 bases remained unmatched. Germline V gives CDR1 DFQATT, CDR2 SNEGSKA (reference sequence). This sequence was found in a young woman with Graves' hyperthyroidism. This chain uses TRBV20-1 with TRBJ1-5; 8 bases agree with TRBD1. Sequenced input: peripheral blood or thyroid tissue (not recorded which). CDR3 loop: CSARPGQAFNQPQHF. The DNA for the CDR3 is TGCAGTGCTCGGCCGGGACAGGCTTTCAATCAGCCCCAGCATTTT.